This T cell receptor beta chain was recorded in a study of OX40 agonist ivuxolimab in advanced cancers. Study at large: Three patients, one with hepatocellular carcinoma and two with cutaneous melanoma, achieved partial responses. Notes on the study in general: By week 6 at 0.1 to 3.0 mg/kg, blood CD4+ and CD8+ T cells had expanded clonally.

Germline V CDR1 and CDR2: LGHNA, YSLEER. This CDR3 is 14 amino acids long. The germline V and J ends were trimmed by 4 bases and 8 bases, with 17 bases remaining between them. The table came from immunoSEQ multiplex PCR; TCRdb's copy has only in-frame clones and leaves some out. The sample includes over 150,000 clones, roughly 94% of them seen just once. On this clone itself: Its antigen is as yet unknown.

The rearrangement uses TRBV4-3 and TRBJ1-2; D is perhaps TRBD1 (6 bases). The sequences come from CD4+ or CD8+ T cells sorted from blood, collected in a trial of the OX40 agonist ivuxolimab. The TCR comes from an adult with an advanced solid tumor such as melanoma, head and neck, liver or kidney cancer. The DNA for the CDR3 is TGCGCCAGCAGCCCTCAACAGGGAGTAGAAGGCTACACCTTC. It yields the protein CASSPQQGVEGYTF.